Following are 2 T cell receptor beta chains from one sample sequenced in a study of T cell clusters in autoimmune cytopenias (dated by TCRdb to the late 2010s). Per sample, approximately 270 ng of peripheral blood genomic DNA, approximately 41,000 genome equivalents, was used for TRB amplification. The listed sequencing device is Illumina MiSeq. To amplify TRB rearrangements, a touch-down multiplex PCR protocol was run with the TRB-A and TRB-B primer pools combined in a single tube. Following TCRdb reprocessing, every CDR3 protein sequence forms one entry, and DNA is not provided. This sample's table carries 3,000 to 4,000 distinct CDR3 sequences. Together, the top ten hold roughly 14% of the sample. The sequencing sample was made of peripheral blood. These receptor sequences come from a human donor with an autoimmune cytopenia or autoimmune hepatitis (not recorded which).

The V and J genes are TRBV5-4 and TRBJ1-1; the D gene TCRdb calls, TRBD1, cannot be checked with no DNA. This CDR3 contains 16 residues. Germline loops: CDR1 SGHNT, CDR2 YYREEE (reference sequence). CDR3 sequence: CASSLGTGAPYTEAFF.

The chain recombines TRBV20-1 with TRBJ2-7; no DNA is available, so the TRBD2 call from TCRdb remains unchecked. The CDR3 consists of 15 residues. Germline V CDR1 and CDR2: DFQATT, SNEGSKA (reference sequence). The CDR3 reads CSALPGLAAQLEQYF.